This TCR beta chain came from a study of T-cell reconstitution after alpha-beta-depleted transplantation in children. Whole-study findings and limits: Once a year had passed after transplant, T-cell counts and diversity came mostly from newly produced T cells. Where alpha-beta T cells came from about two months after transplant was reportedly several hundred expanded graft clones. High day-60 TCRbeta diversity in some patients came from surviving recipient T cells and thymic progenitors.

Remarks on this clonotype: Its specificity is unknown.

Library preparation (for TCRbeta) was performed with unique molecular identifiers. TCRdb fed the PCR reads into MiXCR, producing one record per CDR3 protein. The sample records hundreds of thousands of distinct CDR3 sequences, 20% to 30% being singletons. J was trimmed by 4 bases and V by 5 bases; bases with no gene match: 6. CDR3 length: 16 residues. This receptor was identified in a female patient under 10 years old who had a stem cell transplant for congenital amegakaryocytic thrombocytopenia, so the T cells may come from the graft donor. This rearrangement joins TRBV12-3 or TRBV12-4 to TRBJ2-1, with 12 bases lining up with TRBD2. Sequencing used PBMCs, mostly from graft donor cells, obtained 360 days after TCRalphabeta/CD19-depleted stem cell transplant. In DNA form, the CDR3 reads TGTGCCAGCAGTACTTTGACTAGCGGGGGATACAATGAGCAGTTCTTC. Translation: CASSTLTSGGYNEQFF.